The clone carrying this TCR beta chain was detected ten times or more. These data are taken from a study of blood T cell repertoires in COVID-19. Method: immunoSEQ multiplex PCR; TCRdb's copy keeps in-frame clones and lacks some. Of a few hundred thousand clones listed, roughly 90% are singletons. CDR1 is PRHDT, CDR2 FYEKMQ, per germline (reference sequence). The V end was cut by 4 bases, the J end by 2 bases, with 24 bases between. This CDR3 is built from 18 residues. The receptor's source is a woman aged 40 to 55 who had recovered from COVID-19. The sequenced sample was peripheral blood. The V and J genes are TRBV13 and TRBJ2-7, with D perhaps TRBD1 (6 bases). The CDR3 DNA reads as TGTGCCAGCAGCTCCGCGGAACAGGGTGGCCGAGCCGCCTACGAGCAGTACTTC. This gives the protein CASSSAEQGGRAAYEQYF.